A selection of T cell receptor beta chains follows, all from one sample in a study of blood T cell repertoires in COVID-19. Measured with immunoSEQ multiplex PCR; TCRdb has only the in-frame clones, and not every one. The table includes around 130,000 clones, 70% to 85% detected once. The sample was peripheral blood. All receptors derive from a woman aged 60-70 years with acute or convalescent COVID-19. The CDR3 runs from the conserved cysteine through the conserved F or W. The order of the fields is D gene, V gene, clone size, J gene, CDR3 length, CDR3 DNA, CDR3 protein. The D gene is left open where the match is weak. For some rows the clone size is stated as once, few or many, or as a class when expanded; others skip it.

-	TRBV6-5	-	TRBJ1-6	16	TGTGCCAGCAGTTACTCGACAGGCGTAAATAATTCACCCCTCCACTTT	CASSYSTGVNNSPLHF
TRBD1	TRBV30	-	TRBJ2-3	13	TGTGCCCTCCGAGGACAGGGAACAGATACGCAGTATTTT	CALRGQGTDTQYF
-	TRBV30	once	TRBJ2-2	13	TGTGCCTGGAGTGTCAGCGGTAGGGGGGAGCTGTTTTTT	CAWSVSGRGELFF
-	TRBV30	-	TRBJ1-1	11	TGTGCCTGGAGTAGACTAAGTGAAGCTTTCTTT	CAWSRLSEAFF
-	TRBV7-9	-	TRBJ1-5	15	TGTGCCAGCAGCCAATCCGGAGGGATCAATCAGCCCCAGCATTTT	CASSQSGGINQPQHF
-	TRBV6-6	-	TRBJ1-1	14	TGTGCCAGCAGTTACCACACACGGAACACTGAAGCTTTCTTT	CASSYHTRNTEAFF
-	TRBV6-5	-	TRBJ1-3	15	TGTGCCAGTGGGAGACCACAGGGAACTGGAAACACCATATATTTT	CASGRPQGTGNTIYF
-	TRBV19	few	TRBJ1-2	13	TGTGCCAGTAGTATGGCGGAATTCTATGGCTACACCTTC	CASSMAEFYGYTF
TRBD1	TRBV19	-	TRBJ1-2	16	TGTGCCAGTACCTACGGACAGGGGAGGGTCGAATATGGCTACACCTTC	CASTYGQGRVEYGYTF
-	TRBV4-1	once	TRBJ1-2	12	TGCGCCAGCAGCCAAACGGGCTATGGCTACACCTTC	CASSQTGYGYTF
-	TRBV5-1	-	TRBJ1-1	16	TGCGCCAGCAGCCCTGGAACTAAGAGGGCCAACACTGAAGCTTTCTTT	CASSPGTKRANTEAFF
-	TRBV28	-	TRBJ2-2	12	TGTGCCAGCATGGAGGGCCGCGGGGAGCTGTTTTTT	CASMEGRGELFF
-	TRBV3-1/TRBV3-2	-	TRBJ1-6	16	TGTGCCAGCAGCTTGGGGGGGGCGACCTATAATTCACCCCTCCACTTT	CASSLGGATYNSPLHF
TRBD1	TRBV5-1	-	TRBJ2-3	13	TGCGCCAGCGGGAGCCCGGGACAGGATACGCAGTATTTT	CASGSPGQDTQYF
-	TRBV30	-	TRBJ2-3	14	TGTGCCGTGGGGCGGGACAGCACATCAGATACGCAGTATTTT	CAVGRDSTSDTQYF
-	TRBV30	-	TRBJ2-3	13	TGTGCCTGGAGTAGGGGGATCACAGATACGCAGTATTTT	CAWSRGITDTQYF
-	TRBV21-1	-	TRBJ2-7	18	TGTGCCAGCAGCAAAGCCCTTAACAGGGGCACTACGGGTTACGAGCAGTACTTC	CASSKALNRGTTGYEQYF
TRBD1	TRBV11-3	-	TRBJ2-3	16	TGTGCCAGCAGCGACACAGGGGGCCGTAGCACAGATACGCAGTATTTT	CASSDTGGRSTDTQYF
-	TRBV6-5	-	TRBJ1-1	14	TGTGCCAGCAGTTACCCTACAGGGTCCACTGAAGCTTTCTTT	CASSYPTGSTEAFF
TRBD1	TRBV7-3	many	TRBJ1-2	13	TGTGCCAGCAGCTCTCGGACAGGAGGAGGCTACACCTTC	CASSSRTGGGYTF
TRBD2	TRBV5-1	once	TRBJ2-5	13	TGCGCCAGCAGCCCGGGGACTAGAGAGACCCAGTACTTC	CASSPGTRETQYF
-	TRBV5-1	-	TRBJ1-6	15	TGCGCCAGCAGCTTAGACCTGGCCGCGGGATCACCCCTCCACTTT	CASSLDLAAGSPLHF
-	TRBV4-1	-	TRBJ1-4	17	TGCGCCAGCAGCTACACGGGGGAGGGTGCAACTAATGAAAAACTGTTTTTT	CASSYTGEGATNEKLFF
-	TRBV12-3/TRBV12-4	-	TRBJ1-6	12	TGTGCCAGCAGTTTAGGGTGGGCGCCCCTCCACTTT	CASSLGWAPLHF
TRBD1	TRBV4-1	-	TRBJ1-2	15	TGCGCCAGCAGCCAAGATGGGACAGGGGATTATGGCTACACCTTC	CASSQDGTGDYGYTF
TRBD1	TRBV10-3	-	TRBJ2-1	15	TGTGCCATCAGTTACCCGGGACAGGGCTACAATGAGCAGTTCTTC	CAISYPGQGYNEQFF
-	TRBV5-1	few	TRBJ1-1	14	TGCGCCAGCAGTTTACAGGGAAGGAGCACTGAAGCTTTCTTT	CASSLQGRSTEAFF
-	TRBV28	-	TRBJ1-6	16	TGTGCCAGCAGTTTATTAATTGTCTCCTATAATTCACCCCTCCACTTT	CASSLLIVSYNSPLHF
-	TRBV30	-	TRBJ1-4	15	TGTGCCTGGAGCGAAAAGACAGGAAACAATGAAAAACTGTTTTTT	CAWSEKTGNNEKLFF
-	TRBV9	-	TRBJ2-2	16	TGTGCCAGCAGCGTACGAACGGGACAGAACACCGGGGAGCTGTTTTTT	CASSVRTGQNTGELFF